This T cell receptor beta chain was profiled in a study of HIV-infected patients and healthy controls (dated by TCRdb to between 2014 and 2016). General notes on the study: The question the study tested was whether immune perturbation and reconstitution could be captured by deep TCR repertoire sequencing of small blood samples from HIV patients.

Reverse transcription of about 550 ng RNA was performed with SuperScript III using primers directed against the alpha and beta constant regions. Alpha and beta chain libraries were generated separately via chain-specific third strand synthesis with multiplexing indices. The protocol used a single primer pair to amplify all rearrangements within a chain, which avoided primer bias, and attached molecular barcodes to each cDNA molecule. The SP2 sequencing primer site and a random hexamer were carried on a 5' RACE adapter, to which purified cDNA was joined by T4 RNA Ligase 1. With slow temperature ramps used to favor optimal annealing, second strand synthesis was primed from the SP2 site with Phusion polymerase. The 12-nucleotide barcode on each molecule comprised two random hexamer sequences, both introduced before amplification and concatenated. A brief initial PCR introduced P5 and P7 adapter elements together with a second index, and a roughly 25-cycle amplification PCR using P5s and P7 primers was subsequently performed. In total the libraries went through 25 to 30 PCR cycles, after which the libraries were quantified on a Qubit, sized on a Bioanalyzer, and diluted to roughly 4.2 nM. The normalized libraries were sequenced on an Illumina MiSeq using 2 x 250 paired-end kits. Reverse transcription reactions were cleaned up on MinElute columns and eluted into 7.5 to 10 ul Tris-Cl. A 1:1 ratio of AMPure XP beads was used to clean the adapter ligations after they had run for about 23 hours at 16 degrees C. Processing in the source paper ran as follows. Demultiplexed FASTQ files were processed with a modified Decombinator that output V, J, insert and barcode information. Sequences sharing a barcode but differing from the dominant sequence were discarded as errors, and barcodes clustered at Levenshtein distance 3 were counted to estimate original cDNA molecules. For downstream analyses, the R packages ineq, vegan, igraph and RCytoscape were used, along with IMGT nomenclature and CDR3 definitions. The authors computed V gene usage over distinct sequences and counted each TCR a single time to avoid skew from clonal expansion. Within a donor, similarity networks joined unique CDR3 amino acid sequences in every case where two of them were separated by a single Levenshtein edit. The authors compiled published HIV-specific CDR3s (just over 90 alpha, just over 700 beta) and CMV-specific CDR3s (around 14 alpha, roughly 250 beta) and searched for them in the repertoires. Random subsampling to size-matched repertoires demonstrated that the decreased diversity in patients did not result from their lower sequence numbers. TCRdb took the public reads, trimmed them with fastp at Q25, ran MiXCR for clone calling and kept in-frame beta chains. Identical CDR3 protein sequences are pooled into one entry, listed with their most common genes and DNA. What appears here as the V and J calls and clone size reflects TCRdb's work, not the paper's. The sample table contains roughly 18,000 distinct CDR3 sequences; only one count was recorded for approximately 9.5% of them. Approximately 7.1% of the sample goes to the ten largest clones.

Whole blood was used without cell fractionation, so all unsorted peripheral T cells were reflected in the repertoire. Ten uninfected healthy donors were sampled as controls, and about 40% of these ten donors were sampled twice about twelve weeks apart. An approximately 2.7 ml sample of peripheral blood was drawn into Tempus tubes for RNA extraction. The TURBO-DNase kit was used to remove leftover genomic DNA, and GLOBINclear was used to deplete globin mRNA. This clonotype was detected a few times. Its antigen target is currently unknown. Nothing much larger sits one base from this clone, and base qualities are not available. The CDR3 runs 14 residues from the cysteine to the phenylalanine. Of all the DNA, just the CDR3 is kept, 42 bases in frame from base 1. After removal of 6 bases from V and 5 bases from J, the junction retains 7 bases not matched to a gene. As encoded in the germline V gene, CDR1 is ENHRY while CDR2 is SYGVKD.

The paper's findings and limits, for the study overall: In the samples, alpha-beta chain pairing was left undetermined. HLA typing of donors was not performed in the study. Oligoclonality may be reflected in the significantly higher mean Gini indices of HIV-infected repertoires compared with controls. The observed differences in diversity could not be explained by the slight differences in age and sex profiles between the study cohorts. Processing included only sixteen HIV-infected individuals, and this was regarded by the authors as a major limit on how widely the findings apply. Size-matched repertoire data did not replicate the apparent post-therapy recovery of the Gini index in HIV-infected patients. Significantly different mean usage between HIV-infected patients and controls was observed for eight alpha and eight beta V genes. During therapy, HIV-associated CDR3s significantly decreased in frequency, while CMV-associated CDR3s did not change significantly, though most became more frequent. Alpha-chain CDR3s from MAIT cells appeared at high frequency in healthy controls but were severely depleted in HIV+ repertoires. Compared with untreated HIV+ repertoires, healthy control repertoires had roughly threefold more distinct CDR3s and higher Shannon diversity. Rare events from HIV-infected data received too much weight under size-matching, and comparisons were complicated by unequal numbers of distinct sequences between patients and controls. Sequencing depth was restricted by the use of whole blood, which also prevented the dynamics of distinct T-cell subpopulations from being separated. By Jaccard index and by the count of highly shared sequences, healthy controls shared more CDR3s between individuals than HIV+ patients did.

The chain is encoded by TRBV10-3 joined to TRBJ2-1; TRBD2 aligns with 7 central bases. The sample taken for sequencing was blood. This TCR was recovered from an adult in good health. CDR3 loop: CAIRVGGYDNEQFF. The base sequence is TGTGCCATCAGGGTGGGAGGGTACGACAATGAGCAGTTCTTC.